This is a list of T cell receptor beta chains from one sample in a study of blood T cells in healthy people across ages. TCRdb redid the calling of the 5' RACE reads with MiXCR, one entry per CDR3 protein. The repertoire holds hundreds of thousands of distinct CDR3 sequences, 20% to 30% seen once, with around 10% in the top ten. The same specimen was also included in a second study, on T cells of mothers and their children.

Sequenced material: blood. Source of these receptors: a boy between 10 and 17 years old in good health. The conserved cysteine and the conserved F or W are not part of the CDR3 here. A D gene is named only where the DNA matches it firmly.

TRBJ1-2	NA	TRBV6-2/TRBV6-3	ASSPGGYGYT
TRBJ2-5	NA	TRBV10-3	AIRRDQHQETQY
TRBJ1-1	NA	TRBV12-3/TRBV12-4	ASSPHVNTEAF
TRBJ2-1	TRBD1	TRBV27	ASNDGQGPNEQF
TRBJ1-1	NA	TRBV5-4	ASSVRMENTEAF
TRBJ2-7	TRBD1	TRBV9	ASSVGQGGTYEQY
TRBJ1-4	NA	TRBV13	ASSQENEKLF
TRBJ2-3	TRBD2	TRBV12-3/TRBV12-4	ASSSSLAGGTDTQY
TRBJ2-1	NA	TRBV20-1	SARDAELLYNEQF
TRBJ2-7	NA	TRBV10-3	AISLDRSNEQY